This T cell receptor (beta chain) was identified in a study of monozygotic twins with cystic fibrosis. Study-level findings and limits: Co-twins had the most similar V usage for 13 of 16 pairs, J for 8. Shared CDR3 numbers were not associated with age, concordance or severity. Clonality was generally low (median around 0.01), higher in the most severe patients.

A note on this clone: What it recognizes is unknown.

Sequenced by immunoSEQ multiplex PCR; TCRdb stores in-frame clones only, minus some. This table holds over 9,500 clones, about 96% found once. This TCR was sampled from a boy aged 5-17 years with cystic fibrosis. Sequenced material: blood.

The CDR3 region has the DNA TGTGCCAGTCGGACAGGTATCGATGGCTACACCTTC. Its protein is CASRTGIDGYTF. This sequence joins TRBV19 and TRBJ1-2, with 7 bases identical to TRBD1. Unmatched junction bases numbered 6, after V lost 8 bases and J lost 6 bases. In germline, CDR1 is LNHDA, CDR2 SQIVND (reference sequence). CDR3 length: 12 residues.